The T cell receptor beta chain described here comes from a study of T cells in Graves' hyperthyroidism and ophthalmopathy. Looking at the study overall: The initial diagnosis was the point when peripheral blood was collected, ahead of any treatment. Study-wide findings and caveats: Blood also contained most expanded thyroid clonotypes above 0.001. Stable hyperthyroidism was told apart from ophthalmopathy by a model built on 13 V-J features.

The V end was cut by 0 bases, the J end by 11 bases, with 8 bases between. There are 13 residues in the CDR3. Per germline, CDR1 LGHNA and CDR2 YSLEER. A roughly 9.1 ml volume of fresh peripheral blood provided the PBMCs. Template material for amplifying TCR beta CDR3 regions consisted of RNA transcripts. Primed by the HTBI set, a first-round RT-PCR was run on the TCR CDR3. TCRdb passed the multiplex PCR reads through MiXCR, listing each CDR3 protein once. Among hundreds of thousands of distinct CDR3 sequences listed, 12% to 15% were seen once. This clonotype was found a few times. Its matching antigen is unknown.

This chain links TRBV4-3 with TRBJ1-6; D unresolved. The sample consisted of blood. This receptor was identified in a woman aged 18-29 years with Graves' hyperthyroidism. As DNA, the CDR3 is TGCGCCAGCAGCCAAGATAATCCAGCACCCCTCCACTTT. This gives the protein CASSQDNPAPLHF.